This T cell receptor (beta chain) was identified in a study of T cell responses to AZD1222 COVID-19 vaccine. Overall study findings and caveats: Scientists sampled the repertoires only once the peak T cell response had passed.

With respect to this clone: Antigen unknown.

Method: immunoSEQ multiplex PCR; TCRdb's copy keeps in-frame clones and lacks some. The sample contains around 95,000 clones, 88% of which appear only once. This CDR3 is built from 12 residues. The V gene's germline CDR1 is SNHLY and CDR2 FYNNEI. V trimming: 7 bases; J trimming: 12 bases; junction bases outside the gene matches: 5. This clonotype was obtained from an adult in good health. This rearrangement joins TRBV2 to TRBJ2-1; 11 bases agree with TRBD2. This sample comprised peripheral blood, obtained on day 0 of AZD1222 vaccination. CDR3 sequence (DNA): TGTGCCAGCACTTTGACTAGCGGGGCGCAGTTCTTC. Translating gives CASTLTSGAQFF.